This entry is about one T cell receptor (beta chain). The sample is drawn from a study of blood T cell repertoires in COVID-19. Overall study: The United States, Italy and Spain were the sources of the acute and convalescent COVID-19 samples. Nucleic acid was either cDNA or gDNA, and it came from T cells, B-cell-depleted T cells, or PBMCs.

Per the original methods: Amplification of reference gene primers provided the estimated nucleated cell counts. TCRdb's table, derived via immunoSEQ multiplex PCR, lists solely in-frame clones and lacks some. Clonal size and the V and J genes are those of that table, whereas D and trimming came from the DNA. The sample contains roughly 300,000 clones, 80% to 85% of which appear only once. This CDR3 contains 14 residues. Trimming removed 8 bases from V and 4 bases from J; junction bases left unmatched: 11. Per the germline V gene, CDR1 is SGHAT and CDR2 is FQNNGV. The genes are TRBV11-2 and TRBJ2-7, with 7 bases matching TRBD1. Sequenced: peripheral blood. The TCR was taken from a woman in her fifties or sixties with active or convalescent COVID-19. CDR3 DNA sequence: TGTGCCAGCGGCCGAGGGACAGTCCAATACGAGCAGTACTTC. Amino acid sequence: CASGRGTVQYEQYF.